This TCR beta chain was recovered during a study of graft-versus-host responses after intestinal transplantation. Findings and caveats of the study: Peak levels of circulating GvH clones tracked with early post-transplant HvG declines.

For this clone: Its matching antigen is unknown.

Sequencing used immunoSEQ multiplex PCR; TCRdb keeps in-frame clones, though not all of them. The repertoire has about 43,000 clones, about 95% of them found once; the top ten carry roughly 1.6%. This CDR3 region has 16 residues. The germline V and J ends were trimmed by 4 bases and 2 bases, with 15 bases remaining between them. In germline, CDR1 is MGHRA, CDR2 YSYEKL. The receptor comes from a human patient who received an intestinal transplant, so some T cells may come from the graft donor. The input for sequencing was PBMCs, taken 330 to 350 days after intestinal transplant. The chain combines TRBV4-1 with TRBJ1-5; D possibly corresponds to TRBD1 (6 bases). The CDR3 region is CASSPSHRERNQPQHF. CDR3 in DNA: TGCGCCAGCAGCCCTTCCCACAGGGAACGCAATCAGCCCCAGCATTTT.